This is a list of T cell receptor beta chains from one sample in a study of blood T cells in healthy people across ages. TCRdb fed the 5' RACE reads into MiXCR, producing one record per CDR3 protein. This table has more than 700,000 distinct CDR3 sequences, around half appearing once. The material sequenced was blood. Receptors were obtained from a man of 80 years or more in good health. CDR3s include the opening cysteine and the closing phenylalanine or tryptophan. Fields, in order: J gene, CDR3 length, clone size, D gene, V gene, CDR3 DNA, CDR3 protein. A D gene is named only where the DNA matches it firmly. Where a row states a size, it is once, few, many or the class of an expanded clone; other rows omit it.

TRBJ2-1 | 13 | NA | NA | TRBV20-1 | TGCAGTGCTAGGCCTTCGGCCATGGAGGAGCAGTTCTTC | CSARPSAMEEQFF
TRBJ2-3 | 18 | NA | NA | TRBV13 | TGTGCCAGCAGCGCCCCCCCCGGACAGAATCCACTCACAGATACGCAGTATTTT | CASSAPPGQNPLTDTQYF
TRBJ2-1 | 16 | many | TRBD2 | TRBV29-1 | TGCAGCGTTCCCCTCCGACTAGCGGGAGTCTACAATGAGCAGTTCTTC | CSVPLRLAGVYNEQFF
TRBJ2-7 | 15 | few | TRBD2 | TRBV4-2 | TGTGCCAGCAGCCAAGGTCCGGGACTAGCGGGAGGCTTGTACTTC | CASSQGPGLAGGLYF
TRBJ2-7 | 18 | few | TRBD2 | TRBV4-2 | TGTGCCAGCAGCCAAGGGCTCCTAGCGGGGGAGGTCCTCTACGAGCAGTACTTC | CASSQGLLAGEVLYEQYF
TRBJ1-2 | 13 | NA | TRBD1 | TRBV29-1 | TGCAGCGTTAATCACAGGGGTCAAGGAGGCTACACCTTC | CSVNHRGQGGYTF
TRBJ2-1 | 13 | NA | TRBD2 | TRBV29-1 | TGCAGCGTTGATGGCGGGAGTGTCAATGAGCAGTTCTTC | CSVDGGSVNEQFF
TRBJ2-1 | 13 | NA | NA | TRBV4-2 | TGTGCCAGCAGCCAGGATCCTGTAGATGAGCAGTTCTTC | CASSQDPVDEQFF
TRBJ1-1 | 13 | NA | NA | TRBV27 | TGTGCCAGCAGTTCCGGGACCTACACTGAAGCTTTCTTT | CASSSGTYTEAFF
TRBJ2-3 | 13 | NA | NA | TRBV29-1 | TGCAGCGTTAACAGTGGTAGCACAGATACGCAGTATTTT | CSVNSGSTDTQYF
TRBJ2-1 | 14 | NA | NA | TRBV11-1 | TGTGCCAGCAGCTGGGGGGAGTTGGGGAATGAGCAGTTCTTC | CASSWGELGNEQFF
TRBJ1-1 | 15 | NA | TRBD1 | TRBV12-3/TRBV12-4 | TGTGCCAGCAGGGATACAGGGGGCTCGGGGACTGAAGCTTTCTTT | CASRDTGGSGTEAFF
TRBJ2-2 | 13 | few | NA | TRBV2 | TGTGCCAGCCGCGCTCTCTTCGTAGGGGAGCTGTTTTTT | CASRALFVGELFF
TRBJ2-7 | 14 | few | TRBD2 | TRBV10-1 | TGCGCCAGCAGTGAGTATCGGGAGGGATACGAGCAGTACTTC | CASSEYREGYEQYF
TRBJ2-1 | 15 | few | TRBD2 | TRBV20-1 | TGCAGTGCTATGCTAGCGGGAGGGCCGTACAATGAGCAGTTCTTC | CSAMLAGGPYNEQFF
TRBJ2-4 | 12 | NA | NA | TRBV20-1 | TGCAGTGCGCGGACAGAATCAAACATTCAGTACTTC | CSARTESNIQYF
TRBJ2-3 | 14 | NA | NA | TRBV7-2 | TGTGCCAGCAGCTTAGCCCTAGCGAGAGATACGCAGTATTTT | CASSLALARDTQYF
TRBJ1-5 | 11 | NA | NA | TRBV29-1 | TGCAGCGTTGAACTACACCAGGCCCAGCATTTT | CSVELHQAQHF
TRBJ2-7 | 15 | few | NA | TRBV29-1 | TGCAGCGCAAGCGGCGGGGAGCCCTTGATCTACGAGCAGTACTTC | CSASGGEPLIYEQYF
TRBJ2-7 | 15 | NA | NA | TRBV27 | TGTGCCAGCAGTTTATTCGGAGAGCGAACCTACGAGCAGTACTTC | CASSLFGERTYEQYF
TRBJ2-3 | 17 | NA | TRBD2 | TRBV29-1 | TGCAGCGTTGAGGCCAGCGGGAGGGCCGAGAACACAGATACGCAGTATTTT | CSVEASGRAENTDTQYF
TRBJ2-6 | 15 | few | NA | TRBV6-5 | TGTGCCAGCAGTTCACAGAGCTCTGGGGCCAACGTCCTGACTTTC | CASSSQSSGANVLTF
TRBJ2-2 | 13 | NA | TRBD1 | TRBV12-3/TRBV12-4 | TGTGCCAGCAGTTACCAGGGGGCCGGGGAGCTGTTTTTT | CASSYQGAGELFF
TRBJ2-1 | 18 | NA | TRBD1 | TRBV7-2 | TGTGCCAGCAGCCTTATTCCCGGCGGACAGGGGCGACCCAATGAGCAGTTCTTC | CASSLIPGGQGRPNEQFF
TRBJ2-7 | 16 | many | TRBD2 | TRBV7-9 | TGTGCCAGCAGCTTAGCGGGACTAAGGAGCTCCTACGAGCAGTACTTC | CASSLAGLRSSYEQYF
TRBJ2-1 | 14 | NA | NA | TRBV7-9 | TGTGCCAGCAGCTTAGCCCGTAACCCAAATGAGCAGTTCTTC | CASSLARNPNEQFF
TRBJ1-1 | 10 | NA | NA | TRBV29-1 | TGCAGCGTTTCCCGCACTGAAGCTTTCTTT | CSVSRTEAFF
TRBJ2-1 | 11 | many | NA | TRBV28 | TGTGCCAGCAGTTTCTTCTATGAGCAGTTCTTC | CASSFFYEQFF
TRBJ2-7 | 14 | NA | NA | TRBV14 | TGTGCCAGCAGCCAAGATTCGACTTCACGCGGGCAGTACTTC | CASSQDSTSRGQYF
TRBJ2-7 | 14 | few | TRBD2 | TRBV20-1 | TGCAGTGCTAGAATGGGCGGGAGAAACTACGAGCAGTACTTC | CSARMGGRNYEQYF
TRBJ1-1 | 14 | many | NA | TRBV13 | TGTGCCAGCAGCTTTTCGCGAAGGAACACTGAAGCTTTCTTT | CASSFSRRNTEAFF
TRBJ2-7 | 13 | NA | NA | TRBV20-1 | TGCAGTGCTAGGCCCCGGACAGCCTACGAGCAGTACTTC | CSARPRTAYEQYF
TRBJ2-1 | 17 | NA | NA | TRBV5-1 | TGCGCCAGCAGCTTGGAGGGGCGAAGGGAGGTGAGCAATGAGCAGTTCTTC | CASSLEGRREVSNEQFF
TRBJ2-7 | 16 | NA | NA | TRBV5-1 | TGCGCCAGCAGCTTGGAGGGAGCGAGCGGGTCCTACGAGCAGTACTTC | CASSLEGASGSYEQYF
TRBJ1-1 | 13 | few | NA | TRBV20-1 | TGCAGTGCCCCAGGGCCTGCGAACACTGAAGCTTTCTTT | CSAPGPANTEAFF
TRBJ2-2 | 14 | few | TRBD1 | TRBV29-1 | TGCAGCGTTGTATGGCAGGGGGACACCGGGGAGCTGTTTTTT | CSVVWQGDTGELFF
TRBJ2-7 | 15 | NA | TRBD2 | TRBV28 | TGTGCCAGCAGCTTTCCCAGGACTAGCGCCTACGAGCAGTACTTC | CASSFPRTSAYEQYF
TRBJ2-3 | 17 | NA | TRBD2 | TRBV28 | TGTGCCAGCAGTCGTCCTAGCGGCATTACTTTCACAGATACGCAGTATTTT | CASSRPSGITFTDTQYF
TRBJ2-1 | 13 | NA | TRBD2 | TRBV2 | TGTGCCAGCAACGGGGGGGCCTACAATGAGCAGTTCTTC | CASNGGAYNEQFF
TRBJ2-7 | 15 | NA | NA | TRBV6-1 | TGTGCCAGCAGTGAAGGTGCGGGTTCCTACAATGAGCAGTACTTC | CASSEGAGSYNEQYF
TRBJ2-7 | 15 | NA | TRBD2 | TRBV15 | TGTGCCACCAGCTCCTTCAGCGGGACTACCTACGAGCAGTACTTC | CATSSFSGTTYEQYF
TRBJ2-2 | 17 | NA | TRBD2 | TRBV15 | TGTGCCACCAGCGACTCGAGGACTAGCGGGAACACCGGGGAGCTGTTGTTT | CATSDSRTSGNTGELLF
TRBJ2-7 | 14 | NA | NA | TRBV12-3/TRBV12-4 | TGTGCCAGCAGTCGCGGGACCGACTCCTACGAGCAGTACTTC | CASSRGTDSYEQYF
TRBJ1-6 | 14 | few | TRBD1 | TRBV2 | TGTGCCAGCAGTGCCCGACAGGGGAATTCACCCCTCCACTTT | CASSARQGNSPLHF
TRBJ2-7 | 13 | NA | NA | TRBV27 | TGTGCCAGCAGCTATTCAAGACAGTACGAGCAGTACTTC | CASSYSRQYEQYF
TRBJ1-1 | 16 | NA | NA | TRBV27 | TGTGCCAGCAGTTTCATCCCCGGGACGGCGAACACTGAAGCTTTCTTT | CASSFIPGTANTEAFF
TRBJ2-5 | 17 | NA | TRBD2 | TRBV5-6 | TGTGCCAGCAGCTTGGCCCTAGCGGGAGGCTCTAGAGAGACCCAGTACTTC | CASSLALAGGSRETQYF
TRBJ1-6 | 13 | NA | NA | TRBV7-2 | TGTGCCAGCGGCCCCGGTGGGGGTTCACCCCTCCACTTT | CASGPGGGSPLHF
TRBJ2-1 | 14 | NA | TRBD2 | TRBV12-3/TRBV12-4 | TGTGCCAGCAGCGACGGACTAGCGGGAGATGAGCAGTTCTTC | CASSDGLAGDEQFF
TRBJ2-4 | 12 | NA | TRBD2 | TRBV6-2/TRBV6-3 | TGTGCCAGCAGGGGAGGGCCAGCCATTCAGTACTTC | CASRGGPAIQYF
TRBJ2-3 | 15 | few | TRBD2 | TRBV9 | TGTGCCAGCAGCGCCGGACTAGCGTTCACAGATACGCAGTATTTT | CASSAGLAFTDTQYF
TRBJ2-1 | 18 | few | TRBD2 | TRBV14 | TGTGCCAGCAGCCAAGCGACACGGGCTAGCGGGAGGTACAATGAGCAGTTCTTC | CASSQATRASGRYNEQFF
TRBJ2-2 | 19 | NA | TRBD1 | TRBV10-2 | TGCGCCAGCAGTGAGTCCGGGACAGGGGGCGAAGTGGCTCACGGGGAGCTGTTTTTT | CASSESGTGGEVAHGELFF
TRBJ2-3 | 16 | few | TRBD1 | TRBV6-6 | TGTGCCAGCAGCCTCAGGGGGCTAGCTAGCACAGATACGCAGTATTTT | CASSLRGLASTDTQYF
TRBJ1-3 | 13 | once | NA | TRBV2 | TGTGCCCGCAGTGGGGTCGCCGGAAACACCATATATTTT | CARSGVAGNTIYF
TRBJ2-1 | 14 | many | NA | TRBV2 | TGTGCCAGCAAGAGACCGGGAACAAACAATGAGCAGTTCTTC | CASKRPGTNNEQFF
TRBJ2-3 | 14 | NA | NA | TRBV6-1 | TGTGCCAGCAGTGAACGGGGACTCGCAGATACGCAGTATTTT | CASSERGLADTQYF
TRBJ2-7 | 13 | once | NA | TRBV7-8 | TGTGCCAGCAGCCCCATCGTTAGGGGCGAGCAGTACTTC | CASSPIVRGEQYF
TRBJ2-7 | 15 | NA | NA | TRBV28 | TGTGCCAGCAGTCCCCCCAGGGCACGGCCCTACGAGCAGTACTTC | CASSPPRARPYEQYF